This is a list of T cell receptor beta chains from one sample in a study of T-cell reconstitution after alpha-beta-depleted transplantation in children. TCRdb fed the PCR reads into MiXCR, producing one record per CDR3 protein. This repertoire shows about 980,000 distinct CDR3 sequences, around 30% found once; its top ten account for over 25%. The sample consisted of PBMCs, mostly from graft donor cells, taken 360 days after TCRalphabeta/CD19-depleted stem cell transplant. The receptor set was obtained from a boy in the first two years of life who had a stem cell transplant for SCID, so the T cells may come from the graft donor. The CDR3 runs from the conserved cysteine through the conserved F or W. A D gene is named only where the DNA matches it firmly. Clone size is shown for a subset of rows, as once, few, many or a class of expanded clone.

V gene	J gene	clone size	D gene	CDR3 protein	CDR3 DNA
TRBV18	TRBJ2-3	once	-	CAAGDRSTDTQYF	TGTGCCGCGGGAGACAGGAGCACAGATACGCAGTATTTT
TRBV20-1	TRBJ2-1	-	TRBD2	CSARGGGGAYNEQFF	TGCAGTGCTAGAGGAGGCGGGGGGGCGTACAATGAGCAGTTCTTC
TRBV6-5	TRBJ2-5	-	-	CASSYSDSKETQYF	TGTGCCAGCAGTTACTCGGACAGTAAAGAGACCCAGTACTTC
TRBV5-6	TRBJ2-6	-	TRBD1	CASRMTGAGANVLTF	TGTGCCAGCAGAATGACAGGGGCCGGGGCCAACGTCCTGACTTTC
TRBV28	TRBJ2-5	-	-	CASKGLWGTQYF	TGTGCCAGCAAGGGCCTCTGGGGGACCCAGTACTTC
TRBV6-5	TRBJ2-3	few	-	CASKGNTDTQYF	TGTGCCAGCAAGGGCAACACAGATACGCAGTATTTT
TRBV7-3	TRBJ2-5	-	-	CASSLGDTYQETQYF	TGTGCCAGCAGCTTAGGGGACACCTACCAAGAGACCCAGTACTTC
TRBV5-6	TRBJ2-1	few	-	CASTAWDNEQFF	TGTGCCAGCACGGCCTGGGACAATGAGCAGTTCTTC
TRBV20-1	TRBJ2-2	-	-	CSARVNNANTGELFF	TGCAGTGCTAGAGTGAACAACGCGAACACCGGGGAGCTGTTTTTT
TRBV20-1	TRBJ2-6	-	-	CSAKTSGANVLTF	TGCAGTGCTAAAACTTCTGGGGCCAACGTCCTGACTTTC
TRBV13	TRBJ1-1	many	TRBD1	CASSDRGTEAFF	TGTGCCAGCAGTGACAGGGGAACTGAAGCTTTCTTT
TRBV5-1	TRBJ2-1	-	-	CASSLAQTTHNEQFF	TGCGCCAGCAGCTTGGCACAGACTACACACAATGAGCAGTTCTTC
TRBV29-1	TRBJ1-3	once	-	CSVEEGFSGNTIYF	TGCAGCGTTGAGGAGGGGTTCTCTGGAAACACCATATATTTT
TRBV12-3/TRBV12-4	TRBJ2-3	-	TRBD2	CASTHTPGLAQYF	TGTGCCAGCACCCATACACCGGGACTAGCGCAGTATTTT
TRBV19	TRBJ2-1	-	TRBD2	CASSFASGAYNEQFF	TGTGCCAGTAGTTTCGCTAGCGGGGCCTACAATGAGCAGTTCTTC
TRBV4-2	TRBJ2-5	-	-	CASSQGGSGGQETQYF	TGTGCCAGCAGCCAGGGGGGCTCCGGGGGCCAAGAGACCCAGTACTTC
TRBV6-2/TRBV6-3	TRBJ2-1	-	TRBD2	CASSYSKYGGNYNEQFF	TGTGCCAGCAGTTACTCGAAATACGGGGGGAATTACAATGAGCAGTTCTTC
TRBV6-5	TRBJ2-7	-	TRBD1	CASSYGTASYEQYF	TGTGCCAGCAGTTACGGGACAGCCTCCTACGAGCAGTACTTC
TRBV6-5	TRBJ2-7	-	-	CASSYSPGLPYEQYF	TGTGCCAGCAGTTACTCTCCAGGGTTACCCTACGAGCAGTACTTC
TRBV10-3	TRBJ2-7	few	-	CAIKRGGSYEQYF	TGTGCCATCAAGAGGGGAGGCTCCTACGAGCAGTACTTC
TRBV4-2	TRBJ2-2	few	-	CASSFGLASVGELFF	TGTGCCAGCAGCTTTGGGCTAGCGTCGGTCGGGGAGCTGTTTTTT
TRBV20-1	TRBJ2-7	-	TRBD1	CSVRSTGPDSYEQYF	TGCAGTGTTAGGTCGACAGGGCCCGACTCCTACGAGCAGTACTTC
TRBV12-3/TRBV12-4	TRBJ2-1	-	-	CASSRIGGEQFF	TGTGCCAGCAGCCGTATAGGAGGTGAGCAGTTCTTC
TRBV12-3/TRBV12-4	TRBJ1-5	-	-	CASSTIAYQPQHF	TGTGCCAGCAGTACAATCGCGTATCAGCCCCAGCATTTT
TRBV5-1	TRBJ2-5	few	-	CASSLARLEKKAQYF	TGCGCCAGCAGCTTGGCGCGACTAGAAAAAAAGGCCCAGTACTTC
TRBV12-3/TRBV12-4	TRBJ1-6	many	-	CASRQQGLNSPLHF	TGTGCCAGCAGGCAACAGGGTCTTAATTCACCCCTCCACTTT
TRBV7-8	TRBJ2-1	-	TRBD2	CASSPWSAGGYNEQFF	TGTGCCAGCAGCCCCTGGTCAGCGGGGGGCTACAATGAGCAGTTCTTC
TRBV25-1	TRBJ2-1	-	-	CASSLRVSGDEQFF	TGTGCCAGCAGTCTCAGGGTATCTGGGGATGAGCAGTTCTTC
TRBV6-2/TRBV6-3	TRBJ2-1	-	-	CASTPGGSYNEQFF	TGTGCCAGCACCCCAGGGGGGTCCTACAATGAGCAGTTCTTC
TRBV20-1	TRBJ2-3	-	TRBD2	CSAWTSGGYTDTQYF	TGCAGTGCTTGGACTAGCGGGGGGTACACAGATACGCAGTATTTT
TRBV10-3	TRBJ2-7	-	TRBD1	CAIRGTGPSYEQYF	TGTGCCATCAGGGGGACAGGGCCTTCCTACGAGCAGTACTTC